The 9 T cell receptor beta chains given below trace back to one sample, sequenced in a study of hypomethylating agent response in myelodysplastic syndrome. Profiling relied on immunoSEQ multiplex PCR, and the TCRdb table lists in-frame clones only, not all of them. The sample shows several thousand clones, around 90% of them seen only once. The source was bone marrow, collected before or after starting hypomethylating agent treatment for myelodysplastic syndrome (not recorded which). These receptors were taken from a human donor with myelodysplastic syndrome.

DNA of the CDR3: TGCGCCAGCAGCTCAAGGGAGCAGGGCGTAAGACAGCCCCAGCATTTT. It yields the protein CASSSREQGVRQPQHF. This chain links TRBV5-1 with TRBJ1-5; TRBD1 might be the D (5 bases). This CDR3 region has 16 residues. V lost 3 bases and J lost 7, with 20 bases in between. Germline V gene data show CDR1 as SGHRS and CDR2 as YFSETQ.

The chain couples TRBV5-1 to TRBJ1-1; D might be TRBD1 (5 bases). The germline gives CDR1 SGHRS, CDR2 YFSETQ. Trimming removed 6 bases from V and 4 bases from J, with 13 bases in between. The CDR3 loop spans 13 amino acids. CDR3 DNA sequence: TGCGCCAGCAACAGAGACGGGGGCACTGAAGCTTTCTTT. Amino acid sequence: CASNRDGGTEAFF. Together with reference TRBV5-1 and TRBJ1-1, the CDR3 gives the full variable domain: KAGVTQTPRYLIKTRGQQVTLSCSPISGHRSVSWYQQTPGQGLQFLFEYFSETQRNKGNFPGRFSGRQFSNSRSEMNVSTLELGDSALYLCASNRDGGTEAFFGQGTRLTVV.

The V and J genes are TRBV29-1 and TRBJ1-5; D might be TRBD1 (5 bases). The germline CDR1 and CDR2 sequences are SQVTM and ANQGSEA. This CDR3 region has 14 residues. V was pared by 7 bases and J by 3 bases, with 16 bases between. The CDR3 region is CSATEGAINQPQHF. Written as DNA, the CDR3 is TGCAGCGCTACTGAAGGGGCGATCAATCAGCCCCAGCATTTT.

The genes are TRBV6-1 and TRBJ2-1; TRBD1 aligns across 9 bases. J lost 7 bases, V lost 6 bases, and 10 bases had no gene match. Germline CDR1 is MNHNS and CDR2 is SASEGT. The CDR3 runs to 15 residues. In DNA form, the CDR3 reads TGTGCCAGCAGCGACCCGGGACAGGGAAAAAATGAGCAGTTCTTC. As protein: CASSDPGQGKNEQFF.

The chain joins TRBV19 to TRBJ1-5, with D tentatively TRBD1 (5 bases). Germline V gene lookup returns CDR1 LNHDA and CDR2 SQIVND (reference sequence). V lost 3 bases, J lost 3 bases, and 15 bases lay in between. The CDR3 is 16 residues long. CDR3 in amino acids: CASSIGYGAPNQPQHF. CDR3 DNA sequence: TGTGCCAGTAGTATCGGCTATGGGGCTCCCAATCAGCCCCAGCATTTT. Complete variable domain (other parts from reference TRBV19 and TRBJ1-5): DGGITQSPKYLFRKEGQNVTLSCEQNLNHDAMYWYRQDPGQGLRLIYYSQIVNDFQKGDIAEGYSVSREKKESFPLTVTSAQKNPTAFYLCASSIGYGAPNQPQHFGDGTRLSIL.

The chain's CDR3 is CASGLVGGGLQETQYF. In DNA form, the CDR3 reads TGTGCTAGTGGTTTGGTGGGCGGGGGGCTCCAAGAGACCCAGTACTTC. The rearrangement joins TRBV12-5 to TRBJ2-5, with 8 bases lining up with TRBD2. CDR1 and CDR2 from the germline V gene are LGHNT and FRNRAP. This CDR3 is built from 16 residues. J gave up 1 base and V 0 bases, and 4 bases lay outside the gene matches. The full variable domain, rest sourced from reference TRBV12-5 and TRBJ2-5, is DARVTQTPRHKVTEMGQEVTMRCQPILGHNTVFWYRQTMMQGLELLAYFRNRAPLDDSGMPKDRFSAEMPDATLATLKIQPSEPRDSAVYFCASGLVGGGLQETQYFGPGTRLLVL.

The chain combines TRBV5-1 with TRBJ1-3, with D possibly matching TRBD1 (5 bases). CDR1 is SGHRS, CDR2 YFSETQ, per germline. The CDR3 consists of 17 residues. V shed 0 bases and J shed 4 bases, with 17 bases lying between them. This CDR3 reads CASSLALGRGVGNTIYF. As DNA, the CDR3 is TGCGCCAGCAGCTTGGCCCTGGGGAGGGGAGTCGGAAACACCATATATTTT.

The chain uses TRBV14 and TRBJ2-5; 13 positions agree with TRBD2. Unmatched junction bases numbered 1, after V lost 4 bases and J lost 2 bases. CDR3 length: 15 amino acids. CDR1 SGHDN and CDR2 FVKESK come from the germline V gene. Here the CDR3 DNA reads TGTGCCAGCAGCCCGACTAGCGGGGGGCAAGAGACCCAGTACTTC. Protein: CASSPTSGGQETQYF.

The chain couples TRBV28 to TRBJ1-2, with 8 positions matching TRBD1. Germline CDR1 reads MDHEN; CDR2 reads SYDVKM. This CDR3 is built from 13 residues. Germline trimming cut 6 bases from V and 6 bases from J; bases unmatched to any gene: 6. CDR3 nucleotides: TGTGCCAGCAGCCTCAGGGGGCGGGATGGCTACACCTTC. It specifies CASSLRGRDGYTF.